A single sample is the source of the 31 T cell receptor beta chains below, sequenced in a study of blood T cells in healthy people across ages. Through a sample-barcoded 5' primer and a J-beta primer mix, a second PCR was run for roughly 6 to 12 cycles. TCRdb ran MiXCR on the 5' RACE reads and lists one entry per CDR3 protein. The table has fewer than 2 million distinct CDR3 sequences, about two fifths seen once. Input material: blood. The receptors originated from a human donor in good health.

CDR3 sequence: CAISEGGANQETQYF. CDR3 in DNA: TGTGCCATCAGTGAAGGGGGGGCTAACCAAGAGACCCAGTACTTC. The chain is built from TRBV10-3 and TRBJ2-5; D is possibly TRBD2 (7 bases). CDR3 length: 15 amino acids. Germline lookup yields CDR1 ENHRY and CDR2 SYGVKD. V lost 3 bases, J lost 0 bases, and 11 bases lay in between.

The chain couples TRBV9 to TRBJ1-2, with D hard to call. CDR3 length equals 14 residues. Germline CDR1 SGDLS, CDR2 YYNGEE. The V gene lost 0 bases and the J gene lost 4 bases, with 10 bases spanning the gap. The CDR3 sequence is CASSVVGLAYGYTF. The CDR3 nucleotides read TGTGCCAGCAGCGTAGTAGGGCTCGCCTATGGCTACACCTTC.

The rearrangement links TRBV24-1 to TRBJ1-5; D may be TRBD1 (5 bases). In germline, CDR1 is KGHDR, CDR2 SFDVKD. Trimming removed 8 bases from V and 7 bases from J, with 14 bases in between. This CDR3 spans 13 amino acids. The CDR3 protein is CATMLRDSQPQHF. CDR3 coding DNA: TGTGCCACCATGCTCAGGGACTCACAGCCCCAGCATTTT.

Remarks on this clonotype: Since a much larger clone is just one base distant, this may be a read error. V is TRBV12-3 or TRBV12-4 and J is TRBJ2-7, with 14 bases lining up with TRBD2. V dropped 7 bases and J dropped 3; count of bases not matched to a gene: 11. The CDR3 has 17 amino acids. CDR3 nucleotides: TGTGCCAGCACCACTGGACTAGCGGGGGGAGTTTGCTACGAGCAGTACTTC. Translated: CASTTGLAGGVCYEQYF.

This clonotype was observed once. The chain links TRBV14 to TRBJ2-5; D remains ambiguous. The CDR3 runs to 16 residues. Germline CDR1 is SGHDN and CDR2 is FVKESK. The V end lost 1 base, the J end lost 5 bases, and 17 bases lay between the germline ends. The CDR3 loop reads CASSQGALSHGETQYF. The CDR3 nucleotides read TGTGCCAGCAGCCAAGGGGCGCTTTCTCACGGGGAGACCCAGTACTTC.

This clonotype was seen a few times. This chain joins TRBV12-3 or TRBV12-4 and TRBJ2-5, with TRBD2 matching over 8 bases. The V segment lost 5 bases and the J segment 3 bases; nucleotides outside the gene matches: 11. The length of the CDR3 is 16 residues. The CDR3 spells CASSQGRGGSEETQYF. The CDR3 nucleotides read TGTGCCAGCAGTCAGGGTCGGGGGGGCTCAGAAGAGACCCAGTACTTC.

V is TRBV7-2 and J is TRBJ1-5, with 11 bases identical to TRBD1. Germline V gene data show CDR1 as SGHTA and CDR2 as FQGNSA. CDR3 size: 13 residues. The V and J ends lost 6 bases and 14 bases, in that order; junction bases with no gene match: 9. The CDR3 is CASSWDRGDHKHF. CDR3 nucleotides: TGTGCCAGCAGTTGGGACAGGGGGGATCATAAGCATTTT.

J is TRBJ2-3 and V is TRBV9; 7 nucleotides align to TRBD1. V trimming: 5 bases; J trimming: 6 bases; junction bases outside the gene matches: 6. Germline values: CDR1 SGDLS, CDR2 YYNGEE. CDR3 size: 13 residues. The CDR3 loop reads CASRHTGEDTQYF. The CDR3 nucleotides are TGTGCCAGCAGACACACAGGGGAGGATACGCAGTATTTT.

The CDR3 region has the DNA TGTGCCAGCAGCCCATGGATATCTCACAATGAGCAGTTCTTC. It yields the protein CASSPWISHNEQFF. The chain has TRBV7-2 and TRBJ2-1; D remains ambiguous. The CDR3 loop spans 14 amino acids. V was cut by 5 bases and J by 5 bases, with 13 bases left in between. Germline V lookup: CDR1 SGHTA, CDR2 FQGNSA. Using reference TRBV7-2 and TRBJ2-1 for the parts outside the CDR3, the full variable domain is GAGVSQSPSNKVTEKGKDVELRCDPISGHTALYWYRQSLGQGLEFLIYFQGNSAPDKSGLPSDRFSAERTGGSVSTLTIQRTQQEDSAVYLCASSPWISHNEQFFGPGTRLTVL.

The V and J genes are TRBV5-4 and TRBJ2-3; TRBD2 is a possible D gene (5 bases). V was pared by 4 bases and J by 8 bases, with 14 bases between. CDR3 length: 13 amino acids. In germline, CDR1 is SGHNT, CDR2 YYREEE (reference sequence). The CDR3 loop reads CASSLDQRGTQYF. The CDR3 coding sequence is TGTGCCAGCAGCCTCGACCAACGGGGTACGCAGTATTTT.

This clonotype was observed a few times. The chain couples TRBV7-3 to TRBJ1-2; no reliable D call. Germline CDR1 SGHTA, CDR2 FQGTGA. V lost 5 bases, J lost 7 bases, and 14 bases lay in between. This CDR3 contains 13 residues. The CDR3 nucleotides are TGTGCCAGCAGCCCATGGGAGGGAAGTGGCTACACCTTC. Its protein is CASSPWEGSGYTF.

This clonotype was picked up a small number of times. V and J are TRBV7-2 and TRBJ2-5, with D tentatively TRBD1 (5 bases). Germline lookup yields CDR1 SGHTA and CDR2 FQGNSA. The CDR3 runs 16 residues. The germline V and J ends were trimmed by 6 bases and 5 bases, with 22 bases remaining between them. The CDR3: CASSRKVDRILETQYF. CDR3 bases: TGTGCCAGCAGTCGGAAAGTAGACAGAATTCTTGAGACCCAGTACTTC. Complete variable domain (other parts from reference TRBV7-2 and TRBJ2-5): GAGVSQSPSNKVTEKGKDVELRCDPISGHTALYWYRQSLGQGLEFLIYFQGNSAPDKSGLPSDRFSAERTGGSVSTLTIQRTQQEDSAVYLCASSRKVDRILETQYFGPGTRLLVL.

This clonotype was seen a handful of times. The rearrangement joins TRBV29-1 to TRBJ2-7; 8 nucleotides line up with TRBD2. Germline V gene data show CDR1 as SQVTM and CDR2 as ANQGSEA. The CDR3 length is 13 residues. Trimming at V came to 0 bases and at J to 12 bases, leaving 10 bases not matched to a gene. This CDR3 is CSVEDGGGGPRYF. CDR3 bases: TGCAGCGTTGAAGATGGAGGCGGGGGGCCTCGGTACTTC.

The genes are TRBV13 and TRBJ2-3; D possibly corresponds to TRBD2 (6 bases). Germline V CDR1 and CDR2: PRHDT, FYEKMQ (reference sequence). V lost 0 bases to trimming and J lost 5 bases, with 21 bases between them. The CDR3 consists of 18 residues. CDR3 region: CASSLGGTSFEAKDTQYF. CDR3 nucleotides: TGTGCCAGCAGCTTAGGGGGAACTAGCTTCGAGGCGAAAGATACGCAGTATTTT.

This clonotype has only a few counts. The chain employs TRBV7-2 and TRBJ2-5, with 10 bases aligning to TRBD2. The CDR3 consists of 16 residues. The germline gives CDR1 SGHTA, CDR2 FQGNSA. With V trimmed by 3 bases and J by 1 base, 5 bases remained unmatched. The CDR3 nucleotides read TGTGCCAGCAGCTTGGCTAGCGGGGGCACCCAAGAGACCCAGTACTTC. Residues: CASSLASGGTQETQYF.

This clonotype was counted between two and nine times. The chain employs TRBV29-1 and TRBJ2-4, with 9 bases that match TRBD1. The V gene's germline CDR1 is SQVTM and CDR2 ANQGSEA. With V trimmed by 7 bases and J by 4 bases, 5 bases remained unmatched. This CDR3 is 13 amino acids long. The CDR3 loop reads CSGGDRAKNIQYF. The CDR3 DNA sequence: TGCAGCGGGGGGGACAGGGCAAAAAACATTCAGTACTTC.

V is TRBV5-1 and J is TRBJ2-5; D gene uncertain. Trimming took off 1 base at V and 5 bases at J, with 12 bases between the two ends. In germline, CDR1 is SGHRS, CDR2 YFSETQ. This CDR3 contains 14 residues. This chain's CDR3 is CASSLSALGETQYF. As DNA, the CDR3 is TGCGCCAGCAGCTTGTCCGCTCTCGGGGAGACCCAGTACTTC.

Here the CDR3 reads CASSQHTSGGRGEQFF. CDR3 nucleotide sequence: TGCGCCAGCAGCCAGCACACTAGCGGGGGGCGGGGTGAGCAGTTCTTC. The chain joins TRBV4-1 to TRBJ2-1; 12 positions agree with TRBD2. Per germline, CDR1 MGHRA and CDR2 YSYEKL. There are 16 residues in the CDR3. V was clipped by 3 bases and J by 9 bases; unmatched bases: 9.

The V call is TRBV4-1, the J call TRBJ1-1; 7 bases align to TRBD1. CDR3 size: 15 residues. The junction had 7 bases not matched to a gene; V was cut back by 3 bases and J by 3 bases. The germline gives CDR1 MGHRA, CDR2 YSYEKL. CDR3 DNA: TGCGCCAGCAGCCATCCTCCAGGGGGTGACACTGAAGCTTTCTTT. Its translation is CASSHPPGGDTEAFF.

In the case of this clonotype: One end of the junction is discordant with germline, which a read error may explain. The gene calls are TRBV10-3 and TRBJ1-2; tentative D call: TRBD1 (5 bases). The germline V gene encodes CDR1 ENHRY and CDR2 SYGVKD. The CDR3 loop spans 13 amino acids. CDR3 in amino acids: CAISVQGEYGHTF. In DNA form, the CDR3 reads TGTGCCATCAGTGTCCAGGGTGAATATGGCCACACCTTC.

This CDR3 reads CASSLGSLYNSPLHF. The DNA for the CDR3 is TGTGCCAGCAGTTTGGGCAGTCTCTATAATTCACCCCTCCACTTT. The chain couples TRBV28 to TRBJ1-6; D is undetermined. The V end was cut by 3 bases, the J end by 3 bases, with 9 bases between. Germline values: CDR1 MDHEN, CDR2 SYDVKM. This CDR3 has 15 residues.

This clonotype has just one count. The chain combines TRBV7-9 with TRBJ1-2, with 9 bases aligning to TRBD1. Germline CDR1 is SEHNR and CDR2 is FQNEAQ (reference sequence). The CDR3 is 15 amino acids. The trim removed 5 bases at V and 6 bases at J, leaving 10 bases unmatched. The CDR3 spells CASSPWTGEMDGYTF. The DNA for the CDR3 is TGTGCCAGCAGCCCTTGGACAGGGGAAATGGATGGCTACACCTTC.

There are a few counts of this clonotype. The chain has TRBV4-2 and TRBJ1-5; unclear D gene. CDR1 is LGHNA and CDR2 is YNFKEQ in the germline V gene. This CDR3 has 14 residues. V lost 1 base to trimming and J lost 0 bases, with 4 bases between them. The CDR3 DNA is TGTGCCAGCAGCCAAGTTGTTAGCAATCAGCCCCAGCATTTT. Protein: CASSQVVSNQPQHF.

This clonotype has more than one count but fewer than ten. The CDR3 DNA reads TGTGCCAGCAGCTTGTCTGCAGGGGGTGGAAACATTCAGTACTTC. Its translation is CASSLSAGGGNIQYF. The chain combines TRBV11-2 with TRBJ2-4; 7 nucleotides agree with TRBD1. CDR1 and CDR2 (germline): SGHAT, FQNNGV. V shed 3 bases, J shed 6 bases, and the junction held 8 bases outside the gene matches. CDR3 length: 15 amino acids.

This clonotype was counted a few times. The chain combines TRBV7-2 with TRBJ2-1; either TRBD1 or TRBD2 may supply D (5 bases each). The CDR3 is made up of 14 amino acids. The germline gives CDR1 SGHTA, CDR2 FQGNSA. Between the trimmed V and J ends, which lost 5 bases and 8 bases, there was a span of 16 bases. The CDR3 protein is CASSPQRGGDEQFF. CDR3 nucleotide sequence: TGTGCCAGCAGCCCCCAGAGGGGTGGAGATGAGCAGTTCTTC. Complete variable domain (other parts from reference TRBV7-2 and TRBJ2-1): GAGVSQSPSNKVTEKGKDVELRCDPISGHTALYWYRQSLGQGLEFLIYFQGNSAPDKSGLPSDRFSAERTGGSVSTLTIQRTQQEDSAVYLCASSPQRGGDEQFFGPGTRLTVL.

This clonotype was seen more than once but under ten times. The V and J genes are TRBV5-1 and TRBJ2-7, with 8 bases that match TRBD2. The length of the CDR3 is 15 residues. Germline values: CDR1 SGHRS, CDR2 YFSETQ. V lost 4 bases, J lost 2 bases, and 8 bases stayed unmatched. For the CDR3, the DNA is TGCGCCAGCAGCGACAAGCGGGGGCACGCCTACGAGCAGTACTTC. Translation: CASSDKRGHAYEQYF.

The chain has TRBV12-3 or TRBV12-4 and TRBJ2-1; D call uncertain. Between the trimmed V and J ends, which lost 6 bases and 5 bases, there was a span of 11 bases. This CDR3 comprises 13 residues. For the CDR3, the DNA is TGTGCCAGCAGGTCGGCATATAACAATGAGCAGTTCTTC. It specifies CASRSAYNNEQFF.

This clonotype was recorded a few times. The chain carries TRBV20-1 and TRBJ2-7, with 9 bases fitting TRBD1. Trimming at V came to 3 bases and at J to 2 bases, leaving 5 bases not matched to a gene. Germline CDR1 is DFQATT and CDR2 is SNEGSKA (reference sequence). CDR3 size: 14 residues. As DNA, the CDR3 is TGCAGTGCTAGGATGGGACAGGGAACCTACGAGCAGTACTTC. Translating gives CSARMGQGTYEQYF.

The CDR3 loop reads CASSLESRAQNLYGYTF. The DNA for the CDR3 is TGTGCCAGCAGTTTAGAAAGTAGGGCCCAAAACCTCTATGGCTACACCTTC. The V and J genes are TRBV28 and TRBJ1-2; D unclear. The CDR3 has 17 residues. Germline V lookup: CDR1 MDHEN, CDR2 SYDVKM. The germline V and J ends were trimmed by 2 bases and 4 bases, with 20 bases remaining between them.

The chain is built from TRBV4-1 and TRBJ1-2, with D hard to call. This CDR3 region has 13 residues. Between the trimmed V and J ends, which lost 3 bases and 4 bases, there was a span of 9 bases. Germline CDR1 MGHRA, CDR2 YSYEKL. CDR3 residues: CASSHSSSYGYTF. The DNA for the CDR3 is TGCGCCAGCAGCCATAGCTCGTCCTATGGCTACACCTTC.

This clonotype was counted a few times. One end of the junction fails to match germline, which may point to a read error. The chain combines TRBV12-3 or TRBV12-4 with TRBJ2-6; TRBD1 agrees at 7 bases. The CDR3 is 20 residues long. CDR3 sequence: CVSIRTGGDRELPGANVLTF. The CDR3 DNA is TGTGTCAGCATTAGGACTGGGGGTGACAGGGAGTTGCCTGGGGCCAACGTCCTGACTTTC.